The 28 T cell receptor beta chains below were found in one sample sequenced in a study of cytomegalovirus exposure and HLA in healthy donors. Assay used: immunoSEQ multiplex PCR; TCRdb lists only in-frame clones, some missing. The data hold 200,000 to 250,000 clones, with about nine tenths observed a single time. The sequencing input was PBMCs. The receptor set was obtained from a woman between 18 and 29 years old in good health and CMV-seronegative.

The chain employs TRBV29-1 and TRBJ2-7, with 8 bases fitting TRBD1. The CDR3 loop spans 14 amino acids. Germline V CDR1 and CDR2: SQVTM, ANQGSEA. J lost 2 bases, V lost 6 bases, and 9 bases had no gene match. CDR3 nucleotides: TGCAGCGTAAATCAGGGGGCGATTCCCTACGAGCAGTACTTC. It encodes CSVNQGAIPYEQYF.

The V and J genes are TRBV7-2 and TRBJ2-7; no reliable D call. V shed 5 bases and J shed 8 bases, with 22 bases lying between them. The CDR3 consists of 15 residues. Per germline, CDR1 SGHTA and CDR2 FQGNSA. The CDR3: CASSPQRTRTKKQYF. CDR3 DNA: TGTGCCAGCAGCCCCCAGCGCACCCGAACGAAGAAGCAGTACTTC.

This sequence joins TRBV27 and TRBJ1-2; 7 nucleotides align to TRBD1. The V and J ends lost 6 bases and 7 bases, in that order; junction bases with no gene match: 8. The CDR3 contains 13 residues. CDR1 and CDR2 from the germline V gene are MNHEY and SMNVEV (reference sequence). The CDR3 is CASRTGSDVGYTF. The CDR3 nucleotides read TGTGCCAGCAGGACAGGGAGCGATGTTGGCTACACCTTC.

The chain carries TRBV19 and TRBJ2-1; 8 bases are shared with TRBD2. Germline-derived CDR1 and CDR2 are LNHDA and SQIVND (reference sequence). With 3 bases clipped from V and 8 bases from J, the junction kept 6 bases outside the gene matches. The CDR3 runs 14 residues. DNA of the CDR3: TGTGCCAGTAGTATTACCGGGGGGGTCCATGAGCAGTTCTTC. Its translation: CASSITGGVHEQFF. Together with reference TRBV19 and TRBJ2-1, the CDR3 gives the full variable domain: DGGITQSPKYLFRKEGQNVTLSCEQNLNHDAMYWYRQDPGQGLRLIYYSQIVNDFQKGDIAEGYSVSREKKESFPLTVTSAQKNPTAFYLCASSITGGVHEQFFGPGTRLTVL.

The V and J genes are TRBV2 and TRBJ2-7; maybe TRBD1 (6 bases). Germline lookup yields CDR1 SNHLY and CDR2 FYNNEI. V lost 3 bases to trimming and J lost 3 bases, with 15 bases between them. This CDR3 spans 15 amino acids. This CDR3 is CASSESSSRGYEQYF. In DNA, the CDR3 is TGTGCCAGCAGTGAGTCGAGTAGCAGGGGCTACGAGCAGTACTTC.

In its sample, this clone was seen once. The chain links TRBV28 to TRBJ1-1; D ambiguous. The germline V and J ends were trimmed by 8 bases and 0 bases, with 10 bases remaining between them. The germline V gene encodes CDR1 MDHEN and CDR2 SYDVKM. This CDR3 contains 13 residues. The DNA for the CDR3 is TGTGCCAGCCCCGCTAGGTTGAACACTGAAGCTTTCTTT. Translation: CASPARLNTEAFF.

The chain employs TRBV19 and TRBJ2-3; D unclear. Germline V gene data show CDR1 as LNHDA and CDR2 as SQIVND (reference sequence). The length of the CDR3 is 13 residues. V was clipped by 5 bases and J by 2 bases, with 8 bases between them. The CDR3 nucleotides are TGTGCCAGTAGTTTTGCGGTCACAGATACGCAGTATTTT. Protein sequence: CASSFAVTDTQYF.

This chain connects TRBV18 to TRBJ2-5; weak D call: TRBD1 (5 bases). The CDR3 runs to 14 residues. V shed 0 bases and J shed 7 bases, with 12 bases lying between them. Germline CDR1 is KGHSH and CDR2 is LQKENI. In nucleotides, the CDR3 is TGTGCCAGCTCACCACCGCAGGGTGGTGGGACCCAGTACTTC. It encodes CASSPPQGGGTQYF.

This clone was counted once. The V call is TRBV10-3, the J call TRBJ2-3; 10 positions agree with TRBD2. V was pared by 7 bases and J by 2 bases, with 3 bases of the junction left unmatched. This CDR3 is built from 14 residues. The germline V gene has CDR1 ENHRY and CDR2 SYGVKD. The CDR3 DNA sequence: TGTGCCATCACCCTAGCGGGGGCCACAGATACGCAGTATTTT. Encoded protein: CAITLAGATDTQYF.

Only a few counts were recorded for this clone. V usage is TRBV19 and J usage is TRBJ1-1, with a tentative D call TRBD1 (5 bases). V was cut by 11 bases and J by 4 bases, with 8 bases left in between. The V gene's germline CDR1 is LNHDA and CDR2 SQIVND (reference sequence). The CDR3 covers 10 residues. As DNA, the CDR3 is TGTGCCTCCGGGGGCACTGAAGCTTTCTTT. Amino acid sequence: CASGGTEAFF. The variable domain in full, with the rest retrieved from reference TRBV19 and TRBJ1-1, is DGGITQSPKYLFRKEGQNVTLSCEQNLNHDAMYWYRQDPGQGLRLIYYSQIVNDFQKGDIAEGYSVSREKKESFPLTVTSAQKNPTAFYLCASGGTEAFFGQGTRLTVV.

The CDR3 loop is CASSTQGTAGANVLTF. The CDR3 nucleotides read TGTGCCAGCAGCACACAGGGTACAGCAGGGGCCAACGTCCTGACTTTC. The chain combines TRBV7-2 with TRBJ2-6; weak D call: TRBD1 (6 bases). The CDR3 extends over 16 amino acids. Trimming removed 5 bases at V and 4 bases at J, with 15 bases between. Germline assignment: CDR1 SGHTA and CDR2 FQGNSA.

This clone was seen only once. The chain has TRBV19 and TRBJ2-6; maybe TRBD2 (5 bases). Trimming took 7 bases from V and 0 from J, leaving 10 bases between them. The CDR3 totals 15 residues. CDR1 is LNHDA and CDR2 is SQIVND in the germline V gene (reference sequence). The DNA of the CDR3 is TGTGCCAGTACGAAGGGAGACTCTGGGGCCAACGTCCTGACTTTC. Its translation is CASTKGDSGANVLTF.

V is TRBV30 and J is TRBJ1-1; D call uncertain. Trimming took off 5 bases at V and 1 base at J, with 14 bases between the two ends. The CDR3 length is 14 residues. Germline V gives CDR1 GTSNPN, CDR2 SVGIG (reference sequence). The CDR3 nucleotides read TGTGCCTGGGGAAAACAGCTATCGAACACTGAAGCTTTCTTT. It specifies CAWGKQLSNTEAFF.

The chain employs TRBV27 and TRBJ1-1; the D gene is possibly TRBD1 (6 bases). Germline lookup yields CDR1 MNHEY and CDR2 SMNVEV (reference sequence). V was trimmed by 8 bases and J by 4 bases, leaving 14 bases between them. The CDR3 totals 13 residues. The chain's CDR3 is CASWGGASTEAFF. CDR3 DNA sequence: TGTGCCAGCTGGGGGGGCGCGTCCACTGAAGCTTTCTTT.

The V call is TRBV9, the J call TRBJ2-7; 7 bases are shared with TRBD1. The CDR3 spans 14 residues. The germline CDR1 and CDR2 sequences are SGDLS and YYNGEE. V shed 2 bases, J shed 4 bases, and the junction held 6 bases outside the gene matches. CDR3 sequence reads: CASSVSTGEYEQYF. The DNA of the CDR3 is TGTGCCAGCAGCGTCAGCACAGGGGAGTACGAGCAGTACTTC.

This sequence joins TRBV23-1 and TRBJ1-2, with D maybe TRBD1 (5 bases). TRBV23-1 is designated an ORF whose function remains uncertain. The CDR3 covers 14 residues. V was clipped by 4 bases and J by 4 bases, with 13 bases between them. The CDR3 here is CASSLVRARYGYTF. CDR3 bases: TGCGCCAGCAGTCTCGTCAGGGCCCGCTATGGCTACACCTTC.

The chain couples TRBV6-1 to TRBJ2-4, with D possibly matching TRBD1 (5 bases). The ends were cut back, 1 base at V and 5 bases at J, with 15 bases in the middle. CDR3 length: 16 residues. Germline V gives CDR1 MNHNS, CDR2 SASEGT. The CDR3 region is CASSEVGLGVENIQYF. The CDR3 nucleotides read TGTGCCAGCAGTGAAGTGGGGCTAGGGGTTGAAAACATTCAGTACTTC.

The V gene is TRBV11-2, the J gene TRBJ2-5, with a weak D call TRBD1 (6 bases). The CDR3 has 13 residues. Germline CDR1 and CDR2: SGHAT and FQNNGV. Deletions cut 8 bases from V and 4 bases from J, with 14 bases between. CDR3 DNA sequence: TGTGCCAGCCGGCGTATAGGGGGAGAGACCCAGTACTTC. Translation: CASRRIGGETQYF.

The V and J genes are TRBV19 and TRBJ2-5; 7 bases agree with TRBD1. Germline V lookup: CDR1 LNHDA, CDR2 SQIVND (reference sequence). J was trimmed by 5 bases and V by 4 bases; bases with no gene match: 10. The CDR3 extends over 15 amino acids. CDR3 region: CASSRVTGLLETQYF. The CDR3 DNA follows: TGTGCCAGTAGTAGGGTGACAGGGTTATTGGAGACCCAGTACTTC.

This sequence joins TRBV4-2 and TRBJ2-3, with 8 positions matching TRBD2. The V segment lost 3 bases and the J segment 2 bases; nucleotides outside the gene matches: 13. Germline loops: CDR1 LGHNA, CDR2 YNFKEQ. The CDR3 is made up of 18 amino acids. The CDR3 sequence is CASSQVPLTGGDTDTQYF. The CDR3 nucleotides are TGTGCCAGCAGCCAGGTCCCCTTGACGGGGGGGGACACAGATACGCAGTATTTT.

The V and J genes are TRBV19 and TRBJ2-1; 13 nucleotides agree with TRBD2. V gave up 6 bases and J gave up 4 bases; unmatched junction bases: 9. Germline loops: CDR1 LNHDA, CDR2 SQIVND (reference sequence). CDR3 size: 17 residues. CDR3 protein: CASRIRGTSGIYNEQFF. The CDR3 nucleotides are TGTGCCAGTAGAATTAGGGGGACTAGCGGGATTTACAATGAGCAGTTCTTC.

The chain uses TRBV30 and TRBJ2-7; weak D call: TRBD2 (7 bases). Trimming removed 0 bases at V and 3 bases at J, with 12 bases between. CDR1 GTSNPN and CDR2 SVGIG come from the germline V gene (reference sequence). The CDR3 loop spans 14 amino acids. The CDR3: CAWSVGGAFYEQYF. In DNA form, the CDR3 reads TGTGCCTGGAGTGTAGGGGGGGCCTTCTACGAGCAGTACTTC.

The gene calls are TRBV19 and TRBJ1-2, with TRBD1 matching over 7 bases. The CDR3 covers 17 residues. Trimming cost V 9 bases and J 3 bases; bases outside gene matches: 19. Looked up from germline, CDR1 is LNHDA and CDR2 is SQIVND (reference sequence). The CDR3 DNA reads TGTGCCAGCGCCGATCCGGGACAGTATGTTTCCGACTATGGCTACACCTTC. It translates to CASADPGQYVSDYGYTF.

This chain connects TRBV29-1 to TRBJ2-3, with a tentative D call TRBD2 (6 bases). Germline-derived CDR1 and CDR2 are SQVTM and ANQGSEA. The CDR3 sequence is 15 residues long. V was trimmed by 6 bases and J by 3 bases, leaving 19 bases between them. The CDR3 nucleotides are TGCAGCGTCTCTCGGACCCACGGAGGGACAGATACGCAGTATTTT. Translating gives CSVSRTHGGTDTQYF.

This clone was counted a single time. DNA of the CDR3: TGTGCCTGGAGGGGGGGACCCGCTCATACAGATACGCAGTATTTT. Amino acid sequence: CAWRGGPAHTDTQYF. The J gene is TRBJ2-3, the V gene TRBV30; the D gene is possibly TRBD2 (6 bases). This CDR3 contains 15 residues. Germline lookup yields CDR1 GTSNPN and CDR2 SVGIG (reference sequence). Trimming stripped 3 bases from V and 3 bases from J, with 16 bases between. Filled out from reference TRBV30 and TRBJ2-3, the complete variable domain reads SQTIHQWPATLVQPVGSPLSLECTVEGTSNPNLYWYRQAAGRGLQLLFYSVGIGQISSEVPQNLSASRPQDRQFILSSKKLLLSDSGFYLCAWRGGPAHTDTQYFGPGTRLTVL.

This clone was recorded only once. This chain uses TRBV7-2 with TRBJ2-1, with TRBD1 as a possible D gene (6 bases). CDR1 and CDR2 (germline): SGHTA, FQGNSA. The length of the CDR3 is 16 residues. Trimming removed 5 bases at V and 5 bases at J, with 19 bases between. The CDR3 protein is CASSRYRDITHNEQFF. The CDR3 region has the DNA TGTGCCAGCAGCCGCTACCGGGACATAACCCACAATGAGCAGTTCTTC.

The chain uses TRBV7-8 and TRBJ2-7; 7 bases map to TRBD2. Trimming at V came to 6 bases and at J to 0 bases, leaving 2 bases not matched to a gene. The CDR3 runs to 13 residues. CDR1 SGHVS and CDR2 FQNEAQ come from the germline V gene. CDR3 nucleotide sequence: TGTGCCAGCAGACCTAGCGGCTCCTACGAGCAGTACTTC. This codes for CASRPSGSYEQYF. Full variable domain (rest looked up from reference TRBV7-8 and TRBJ2-7): GAGVSQSPRYKVAKRGQDVALRCDPISGHVSLFWYQQALGQGPEFLTYFQNEAQLDKSGLPSDRFFAERPEGSVSTLKIQRTQQEDSAVYLCASRPSGSYEQYFGPGTRLTVT.

The CDR3 loop reads CASSQAGQALDEQYF. The CDR3 region has the DNA TGCGCCAGCAGCCAGGCCGGACAGGCGTTAGACGAGCAGTACTTC. The chain employs TRBV4-1 and TRBJ2-7; 7 bases map to TRBD1. Germline V gives CDR1 MGHRA, CDR2 YSYEKL. V lost 3 bases to trimming and J lost 5 bases; unmatched junction nucleotides: 10. The CDR3 has 15 residues.